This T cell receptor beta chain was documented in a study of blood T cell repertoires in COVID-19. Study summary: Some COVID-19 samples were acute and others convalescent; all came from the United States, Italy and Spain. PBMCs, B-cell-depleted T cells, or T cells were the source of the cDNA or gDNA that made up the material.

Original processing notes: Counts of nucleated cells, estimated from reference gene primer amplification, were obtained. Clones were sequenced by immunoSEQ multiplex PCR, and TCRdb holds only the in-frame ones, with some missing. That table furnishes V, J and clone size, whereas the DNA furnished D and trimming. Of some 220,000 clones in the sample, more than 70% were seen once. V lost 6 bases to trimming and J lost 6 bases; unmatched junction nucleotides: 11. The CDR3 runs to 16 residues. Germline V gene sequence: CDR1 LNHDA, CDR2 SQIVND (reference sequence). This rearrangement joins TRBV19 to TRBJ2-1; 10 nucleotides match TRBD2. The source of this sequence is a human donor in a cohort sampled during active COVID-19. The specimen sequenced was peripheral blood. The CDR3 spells CASRALGLARGNEQFF. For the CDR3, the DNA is TGTGCCAGTAGGGCTTTGGGACTAGCGAGGGGCAATGAGCAGTTCTTC. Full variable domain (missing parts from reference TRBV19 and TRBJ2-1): DGGITQSPKYLFRKEGQNVTLSCEQNLNHDAMYWYRQDPGQGLRLIYYSQIVNDFQKGDIAEGYSVSREKKESFPLTVTSAQKNPTAFYLCASRALGLARGNEQFFGPGTRLTVL.